This T cell receptor (beta chain) was captured in a study of cytomegalovirus exposure and HLA in healthy donors. Across the whole study: Later analysis reported that the approximately 110 validation repertoires shared the platform of the roughly 680 first-cohort repertoires. Study-wide results and caveats: Cytomegalovirus status, reportedly, was diagnosed with high specificity and sensitivity by the classifier. The study recorded about 150 TCR beta chains that were cytomegalovirus-associated.

Regarding this clone: Its antigen is unknown. Distinct nucleotide sequences in the sample also encode this CDR3.

The donors were members of the roughly 120-subject validation cohort (separate from the approximately 670-subject first cohort). Profiling relied on immunoSEQ multiplex PCR, and the TCRdb table lists in-frame clones only, not all of them. The sample records 250,000 to 400,000 clones, 75% to 90% being singletons. The CDR3 loop spans 13 amino acids. Germline V lookup: CDR1 MNHEY, CDR2 SVGAGI. V lost 0 bases and J lost 4, with 7 bases in between. This chain joins TRBV6-5 and TRBJ2-7; perhaps TRBD1 as D (6 bases). The specimen was PBMCs. The clonotype originates from a woman in her twenties or thirties in good health and CMV-seropositive. The CDR3 region is CASSYSQGYEQYF. The CDR3 nucleotides read TGTGCCAGCAGTTACTCACAGGGATACGAGCAGTACTTC.